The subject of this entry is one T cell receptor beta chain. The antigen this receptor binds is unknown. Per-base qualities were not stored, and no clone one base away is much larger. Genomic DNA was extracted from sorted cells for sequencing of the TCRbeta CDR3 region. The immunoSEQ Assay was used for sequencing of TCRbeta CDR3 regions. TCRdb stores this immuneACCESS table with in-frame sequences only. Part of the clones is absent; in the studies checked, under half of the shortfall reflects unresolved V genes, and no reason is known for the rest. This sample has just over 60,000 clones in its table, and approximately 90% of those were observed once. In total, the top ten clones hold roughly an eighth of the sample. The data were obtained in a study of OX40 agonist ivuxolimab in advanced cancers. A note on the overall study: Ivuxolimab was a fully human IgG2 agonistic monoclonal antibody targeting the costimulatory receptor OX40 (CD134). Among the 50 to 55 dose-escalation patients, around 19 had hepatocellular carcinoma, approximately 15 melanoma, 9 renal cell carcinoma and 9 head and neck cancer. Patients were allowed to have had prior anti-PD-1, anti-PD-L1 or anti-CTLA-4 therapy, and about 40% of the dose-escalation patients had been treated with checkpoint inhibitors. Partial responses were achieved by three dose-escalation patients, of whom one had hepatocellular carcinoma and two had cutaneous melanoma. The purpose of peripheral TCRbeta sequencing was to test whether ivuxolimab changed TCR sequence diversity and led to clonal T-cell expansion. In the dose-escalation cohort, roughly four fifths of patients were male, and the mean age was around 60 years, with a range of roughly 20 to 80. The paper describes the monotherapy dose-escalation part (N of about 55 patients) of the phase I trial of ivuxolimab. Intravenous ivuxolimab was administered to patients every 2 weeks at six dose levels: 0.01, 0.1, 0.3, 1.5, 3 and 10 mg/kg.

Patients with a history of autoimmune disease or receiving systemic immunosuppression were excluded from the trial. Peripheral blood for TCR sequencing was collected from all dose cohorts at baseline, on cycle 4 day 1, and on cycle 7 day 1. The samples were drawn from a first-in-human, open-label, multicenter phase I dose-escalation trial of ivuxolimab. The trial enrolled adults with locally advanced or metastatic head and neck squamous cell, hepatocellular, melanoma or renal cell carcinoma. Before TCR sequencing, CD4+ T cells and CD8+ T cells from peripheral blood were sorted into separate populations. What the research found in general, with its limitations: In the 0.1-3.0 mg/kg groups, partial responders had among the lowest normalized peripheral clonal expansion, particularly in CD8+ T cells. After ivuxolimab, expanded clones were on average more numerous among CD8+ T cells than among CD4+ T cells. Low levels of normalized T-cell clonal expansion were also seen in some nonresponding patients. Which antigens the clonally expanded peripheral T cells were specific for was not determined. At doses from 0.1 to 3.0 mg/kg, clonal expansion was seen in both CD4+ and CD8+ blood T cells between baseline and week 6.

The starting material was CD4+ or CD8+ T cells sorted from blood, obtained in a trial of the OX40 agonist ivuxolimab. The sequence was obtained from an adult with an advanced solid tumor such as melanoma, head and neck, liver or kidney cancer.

The sequenced DNA: TGCGCCAGCAGCTCAATGAACACTGAAGCTTTCTTT. Its amino acids are CASSSMNTEAFF. Recombination linked TRBV5-1 to TRBJ1-1; the D gene identity is not certain. CDR1 and CDR2, per the germline V gene, are SGHRS and YFSETQ. From cysteine to phenylalanine, the CDR3 is 12 amino acids long. Just the 36-base CDR3 DNA is kept, in frame starting at base 1. V is pared back by 3 bases and J by 0 bases, with 3 bases lying between the germline termini.